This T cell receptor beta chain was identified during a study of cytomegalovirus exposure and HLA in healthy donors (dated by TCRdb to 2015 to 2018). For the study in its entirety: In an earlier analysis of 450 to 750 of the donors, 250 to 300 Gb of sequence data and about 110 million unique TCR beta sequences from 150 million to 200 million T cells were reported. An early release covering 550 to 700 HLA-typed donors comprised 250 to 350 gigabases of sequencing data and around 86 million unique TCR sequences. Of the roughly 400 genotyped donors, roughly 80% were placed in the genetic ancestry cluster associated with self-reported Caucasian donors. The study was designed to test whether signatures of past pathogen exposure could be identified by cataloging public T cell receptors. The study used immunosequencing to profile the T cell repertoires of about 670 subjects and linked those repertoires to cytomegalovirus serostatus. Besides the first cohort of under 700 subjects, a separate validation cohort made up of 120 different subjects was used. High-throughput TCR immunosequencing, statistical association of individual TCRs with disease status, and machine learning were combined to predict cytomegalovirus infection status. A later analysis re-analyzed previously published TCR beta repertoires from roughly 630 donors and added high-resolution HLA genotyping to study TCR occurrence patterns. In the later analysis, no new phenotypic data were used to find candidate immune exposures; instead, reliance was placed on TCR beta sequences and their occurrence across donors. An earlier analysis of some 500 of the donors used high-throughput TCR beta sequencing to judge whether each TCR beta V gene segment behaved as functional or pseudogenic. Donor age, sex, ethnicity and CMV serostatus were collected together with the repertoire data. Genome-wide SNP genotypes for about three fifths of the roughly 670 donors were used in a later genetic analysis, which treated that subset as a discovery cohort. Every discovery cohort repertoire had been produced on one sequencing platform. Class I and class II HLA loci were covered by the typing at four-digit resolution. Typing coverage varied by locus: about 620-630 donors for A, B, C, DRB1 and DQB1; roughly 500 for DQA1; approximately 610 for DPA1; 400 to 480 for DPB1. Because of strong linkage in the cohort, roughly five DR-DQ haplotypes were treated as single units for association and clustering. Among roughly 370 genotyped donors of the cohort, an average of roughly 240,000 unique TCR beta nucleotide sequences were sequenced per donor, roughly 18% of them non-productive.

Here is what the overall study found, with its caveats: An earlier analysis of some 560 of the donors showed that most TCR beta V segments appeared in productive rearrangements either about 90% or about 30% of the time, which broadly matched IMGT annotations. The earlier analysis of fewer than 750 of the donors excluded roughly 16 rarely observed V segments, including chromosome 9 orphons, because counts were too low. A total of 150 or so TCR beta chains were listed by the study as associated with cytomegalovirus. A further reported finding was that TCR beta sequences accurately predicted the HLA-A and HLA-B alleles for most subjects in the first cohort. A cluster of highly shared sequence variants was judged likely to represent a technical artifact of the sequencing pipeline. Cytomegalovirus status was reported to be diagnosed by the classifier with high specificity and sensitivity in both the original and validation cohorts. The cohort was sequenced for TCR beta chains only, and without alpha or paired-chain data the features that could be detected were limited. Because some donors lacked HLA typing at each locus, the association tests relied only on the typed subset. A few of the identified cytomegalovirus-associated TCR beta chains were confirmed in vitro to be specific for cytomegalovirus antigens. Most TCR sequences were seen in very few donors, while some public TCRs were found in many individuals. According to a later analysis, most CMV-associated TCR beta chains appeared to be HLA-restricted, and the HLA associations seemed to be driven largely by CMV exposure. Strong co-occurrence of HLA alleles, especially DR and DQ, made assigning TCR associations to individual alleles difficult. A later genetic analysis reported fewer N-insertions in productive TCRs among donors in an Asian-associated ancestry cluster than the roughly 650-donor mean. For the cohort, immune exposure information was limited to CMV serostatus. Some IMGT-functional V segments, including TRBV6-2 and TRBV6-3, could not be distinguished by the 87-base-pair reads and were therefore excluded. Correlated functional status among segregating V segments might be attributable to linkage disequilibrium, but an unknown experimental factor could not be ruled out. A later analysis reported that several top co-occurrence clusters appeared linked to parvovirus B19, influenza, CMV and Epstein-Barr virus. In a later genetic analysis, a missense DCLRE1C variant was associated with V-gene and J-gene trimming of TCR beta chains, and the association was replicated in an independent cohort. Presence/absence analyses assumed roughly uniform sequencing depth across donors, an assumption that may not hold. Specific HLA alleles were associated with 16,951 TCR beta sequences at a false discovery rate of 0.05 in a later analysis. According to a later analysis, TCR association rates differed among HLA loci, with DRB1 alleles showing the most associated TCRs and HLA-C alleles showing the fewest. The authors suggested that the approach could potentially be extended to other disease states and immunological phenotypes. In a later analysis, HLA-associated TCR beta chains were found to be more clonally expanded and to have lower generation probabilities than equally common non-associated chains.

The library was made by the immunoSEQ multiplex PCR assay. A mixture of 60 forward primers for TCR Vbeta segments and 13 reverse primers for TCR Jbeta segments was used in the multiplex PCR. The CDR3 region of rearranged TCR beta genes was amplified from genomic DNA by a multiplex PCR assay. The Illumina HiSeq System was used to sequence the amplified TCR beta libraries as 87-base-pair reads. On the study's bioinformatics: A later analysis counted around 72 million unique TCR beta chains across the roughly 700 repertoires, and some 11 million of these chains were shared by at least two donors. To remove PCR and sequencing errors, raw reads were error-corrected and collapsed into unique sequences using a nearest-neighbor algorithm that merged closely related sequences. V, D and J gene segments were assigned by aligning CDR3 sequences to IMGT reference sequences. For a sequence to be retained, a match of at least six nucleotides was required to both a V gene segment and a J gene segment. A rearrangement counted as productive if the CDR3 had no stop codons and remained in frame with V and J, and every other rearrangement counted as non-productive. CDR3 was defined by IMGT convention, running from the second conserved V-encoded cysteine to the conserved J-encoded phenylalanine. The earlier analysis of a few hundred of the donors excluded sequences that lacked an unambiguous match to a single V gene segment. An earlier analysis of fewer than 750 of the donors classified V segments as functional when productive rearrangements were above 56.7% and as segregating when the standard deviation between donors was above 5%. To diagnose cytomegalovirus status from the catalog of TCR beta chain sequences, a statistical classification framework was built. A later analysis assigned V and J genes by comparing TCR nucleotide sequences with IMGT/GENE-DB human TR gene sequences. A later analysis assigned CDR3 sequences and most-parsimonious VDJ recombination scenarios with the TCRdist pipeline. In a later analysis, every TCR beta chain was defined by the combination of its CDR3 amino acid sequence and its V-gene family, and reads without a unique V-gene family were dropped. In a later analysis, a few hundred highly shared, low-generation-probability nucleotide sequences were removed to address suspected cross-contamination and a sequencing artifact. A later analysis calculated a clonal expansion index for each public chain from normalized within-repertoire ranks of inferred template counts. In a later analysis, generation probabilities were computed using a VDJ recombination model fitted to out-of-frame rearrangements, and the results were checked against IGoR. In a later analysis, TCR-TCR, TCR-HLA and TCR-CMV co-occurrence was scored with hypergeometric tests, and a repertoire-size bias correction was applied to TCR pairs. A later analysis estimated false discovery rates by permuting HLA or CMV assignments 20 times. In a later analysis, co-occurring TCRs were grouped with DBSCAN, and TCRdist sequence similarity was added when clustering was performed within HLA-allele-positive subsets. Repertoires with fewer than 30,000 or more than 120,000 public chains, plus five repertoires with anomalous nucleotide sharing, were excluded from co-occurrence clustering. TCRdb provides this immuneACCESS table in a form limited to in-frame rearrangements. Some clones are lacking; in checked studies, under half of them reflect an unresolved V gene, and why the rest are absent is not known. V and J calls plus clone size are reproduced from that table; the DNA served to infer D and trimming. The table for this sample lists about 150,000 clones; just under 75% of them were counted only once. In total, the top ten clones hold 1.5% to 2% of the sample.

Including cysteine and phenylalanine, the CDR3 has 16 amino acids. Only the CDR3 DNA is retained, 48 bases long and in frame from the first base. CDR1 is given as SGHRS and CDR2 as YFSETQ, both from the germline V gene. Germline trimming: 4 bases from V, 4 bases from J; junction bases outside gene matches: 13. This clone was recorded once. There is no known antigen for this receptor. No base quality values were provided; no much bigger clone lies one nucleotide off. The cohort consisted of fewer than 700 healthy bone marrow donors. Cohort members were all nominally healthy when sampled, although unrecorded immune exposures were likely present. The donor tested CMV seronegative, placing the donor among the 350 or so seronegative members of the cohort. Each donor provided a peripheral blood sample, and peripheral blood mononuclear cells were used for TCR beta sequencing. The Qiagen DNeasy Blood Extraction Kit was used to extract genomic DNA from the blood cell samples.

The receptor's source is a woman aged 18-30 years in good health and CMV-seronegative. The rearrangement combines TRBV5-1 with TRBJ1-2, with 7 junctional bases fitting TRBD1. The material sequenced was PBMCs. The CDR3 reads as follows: CASSRGQEGSLYGYTF. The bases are TGCGCCAGCAGCCGAGGACAGGAGGGCTCTCTCTATGGCTACACCTTC.